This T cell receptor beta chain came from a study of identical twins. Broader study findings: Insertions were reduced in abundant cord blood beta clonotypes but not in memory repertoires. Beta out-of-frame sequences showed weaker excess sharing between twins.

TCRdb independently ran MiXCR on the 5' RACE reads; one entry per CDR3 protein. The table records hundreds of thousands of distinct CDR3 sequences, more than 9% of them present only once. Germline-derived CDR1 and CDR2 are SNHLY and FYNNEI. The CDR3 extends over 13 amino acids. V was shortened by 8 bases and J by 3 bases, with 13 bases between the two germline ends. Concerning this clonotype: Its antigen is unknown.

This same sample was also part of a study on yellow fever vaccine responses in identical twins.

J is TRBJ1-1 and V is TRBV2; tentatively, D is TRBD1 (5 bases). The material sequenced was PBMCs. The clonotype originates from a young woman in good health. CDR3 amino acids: CASPGLHHTEAFF. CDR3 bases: TGTGCCAGCCCGGGACTACACCACACTGAAGCTTTCTTT.